The sequence of this TCR beta chain was determined in a study of blood T cell repertoires in COVID-19 (dated by TCRdb to about 2020). The study in broad terms: The collaborator samples originated in the United States, Italy and Spain and spanned the acute and convalescent phases of COVID-19. Subjects who had been exposed to COVID-19, were actively infected with it, or had recovered from it provided the deeply sampled blood TCRbeta repertoires that made up the dataset. The sample metadata nearly always contained a de-identified subject ID, COVID-19 status, age in years and sex. The samples were drawn from the first 160 participants of the ongoing ImmuneRACE study and from 1,254 subjects provided by 6 global collaborators. The repertoires were released in a freely available public database intended as a resource for research on the immune response to SARS-CoV-2. The prospective study material was composed of cDNA or gDNA derived from T cells, B-cell-depleted T cells, or PBMCs. Where available, HLA class I and class II types were obtained from metadata supplied by the sample provider rather than from assay-based typing.

At one collaborating source in Seattle, patients were enrolled during active infection and were followed longitudinally through the course of disease. The collaborating institutions used their own protocols to collect whole blood in K2EDTA tubes. Collaborator samples were shipped for TCRbeta analysis as frozen whole blood, isolated PBMCs, or DNA extracted from either sample type. The germline V gene (reference sequence) gives CDR1 as MNHEY and CDR2 as SMNVEV. Reading from cysteine to phenylalanine, the CDR3 counts 12 amino acids. Only CDR3 DNA is held: 36 bases, read in frame from base 1. V gives up 8 bases and J gives up 2 bases, and the segment between their germline ends measures 8 bases. The paper as a whole reports these results and caveats: How much clinical and demographic metadata was included differed by source and by participant, and the metadata was provided uncurated.

TCRbeta CDR3 regions were amplified from genomic DNA by means of the immunoSEQ Assay, a bias-controlled multiplex PCR. The original pipeline was this. Nucleated cell counts per sample were estimated from amplification of reference gene primers within the assay. To quantify the absolute abundance of each unique TCRbeta CDR3 rearrangement, sequence reads were collapsed and filtered. Productive Simpson clonality was computed per sample as the square root of Simpson's diversity index over productive rearrangements. What TCRdb holds here is the immuneACCESS table cut down to in-frame rearrangements. Part of the clones is not present; checked against another copy, under half of the missing clones reflect an unresolved V gene, and the others are unexplained. V, J and clone size are those of that table, while D and trimming were read from the DNA. The sample table contains 200,000 or so clones; only one count was recorded for about 90% of them. Less than 3% of the sample comes from the top ten.

A note on this clone: Its antigen target is currently unknown. No much larger clone exists at a distance of one base, and base qualities are not known.

Sequenced sample: peripheral blood. The chain was built from TRBV27 and TRBJ2-3; the D region possibly corresponds to TRBD2 (5 bases align). This TCR derives from a man aged 25 to 40 with COVID-19, enrolled during active disease. CDR3 protein: CASWRHTDTQYF. The sequenced DNA is TGTGCCAGCTGGAGGCACACAGATACGCAGTATTTT.